One sample yielded the 14 T cell receptor beta chains listed below, sequenced in a study of cytomegalovirus exposure and HLA in healthy donors. PCR amplification relied on 60 Vbeta primers (plus 13 Jbeta primers). Profiling relied on immunoSEQ multiplex PCR, and the TCRdb table lists in-frame clones only, not all of them. This table has about 140,000 clones, 65% to 85% appearing once. Sequences were obtained from PBMCs. The receptors derive from a man in his thirties or forties in good health and CMV-seronegative.

In this sample, this clone turned up a few times. This chain joins TRBV5-1 and TRBJ2-7; D is uncertain. Trimming pared 5 bases from V and 0 bases from J, leaving 21 bases between. This CDR3 region has 17 residues. In germline, CDR1 is SGHRS, CDR2 YFSETQ. In nucleotides, the CDR3 is TGCGCCAGCAGTCCTGGAATCCGTACTCAGGCCTCCTACGAGCAGTACTTC. This codes for CASSPGIRTQASYEQYF.

The rearrangement joins TRBV7-9 to TRBJ1-1, with TRBD1 matching 11 bases. This CDR3 spans 18 amino acids. Germline assignment: CDR1 SEHNR and CDR2 FQNEAQ (reference sequence). V lost 5 bases, J lost 1 base, and 12 bases stayed unmatched. CDR3 sequence (DNA): TGTGCCAGCAGCCCCCGCGGGACAGGGGGTGCGACGAACACTGAAGCTTTCTTT. Amino acid sequence: CASSPRGTGGATNTEAFF.

The rearrangement uses TRBV2 and TRBJ2-5, with 7 bases that match TRBD2. Germline V gene data show CDR1 as SNHLY and CDR2 as FYNNEI. The trim removed 11 bases at V and 4 bases at J, leaving 10 bases unmatched. The CDR3 is 13 residues long. The CDR3 DNA reads as TGTGCCGGCCAACGGGGGGTTCGAGAGACCCAGTACTTC. Protein sequence: CAGQRGVRETQYF.

The chain carries TRBV13 and TRBJ2-7; 7 positions agree with TRBD2. The junction had 11 bases not matched to a gene; V was cut back by 1 base and J by 2 bases. Germline CDR1 reads PRHDT; CDR2 reads FYEKMQ (reference sequence). The CDR3 is 17 residues long. This CDR3 is CASSLEAGRGPAYEQYF. The CDR3 DNA reads TGTGCCAGCAGCTTAGAAGCGGGGAGAGGGCCGGCCTACGAGCAGTACTTC.

V is TRBV6-6 and J is TRBJ2-5; perhaps TRBD1 as D (5 bases). Matching the DNA end better, TRBJ2-7 makes the J call doubtful. Germline-derived CDR1 and CDR2 are MNHNY and SVGAGI (reference sequence). The CDR3 runs 14 residues. In DNA form, the CDR3 reads TGTGCCAGCCAAGGGGTCCACCAATCCTACGAGCAGTACTTC. This encodes CASQGVHQSYEQYF.

This rearrangement joins TRBV7-2 to TRBJ1-2; 8 nucleotides match TRBD1. Per germline, CDR1 SGHTA and CDR2 FQGNSA. Unmatched junction bases numbered 6, after V lost 4 bases and J lost 2 bases. The CDR3 length is 15 residues. CDR3 sequence (DNA): TGTGCCAGCAGCTCCGACAGGGGCCGGAACTATGGCTACACCTTC. Its translation is CASSSDRGRNYGYTF.

The chain is built from TRBV7-9 and TRBJ2-1; 10 bases match TRBD2. CDR3 length: 15 amino acids. V trimming: 2 bases; J trimming: 5 bases; junction bases outside the gene matches: 3. CDR1 is SEHNR, CDR2 FQNEAQ, per germline (reference sequence). In DNA form, the CDR3 reads TGTGCCAGCAGCTTAATCAGCGGGGGGGACAATGAGCAGTTCTTC. It specifies CASSLISGGDNEQFF. Full variable domain (outside the CDR3, taken from reference TRBV7-9 and TRBJ2-1): DTGVSQNPRHKITKRGQNVTFRCDPISEHNRLYWYRQTLGQGPEFLTYFQNEAQLEKSRLLSDRFSAERPKGSFSTLEIQRTEQGDSAMYLCASSLISGGDNEQFFGPGTRLTVL.

The V gene is TRBV7-2, the J gene TRBJ1-2; D gene uncertain. The germline V gene encodes CDR1 SGHTA and CDR2 FQGNSA. Trimming shortened V by 1 base and J by 3 bases, and 12 bases separated the two germline ends. The CDR3 length is 15 residues. CDR3 DNA: TGTGCCAGCAGCTTAGATGGTCTCCCGGACTATGGCTACACCTTC. It translates to CASSLDGLPDYGYTF.

The genes are TRBV5-6 and TRBJ2-5; D might be TRBD2 (5 bases). Germline CDR1 SGHDT, CDR2 YYEEEE. Trimming took 4 bases from V and 1 from J, leaving 8 bases between them. This CDR3 is 13 amino acids long. The CDR3 spells CASSLRGQETQYF. CDR3 nucleotide sequence: TGTGCCAGCAGCCTCCGGGGCCAAGAGACCCAGTACTTC. The full variable domain, rest sourced from reference TRBV5-6 and TRBJ2-5, is DAGVTQSPTHLIKTRGQQVTLRCSPKSGHDTVSWYQQALGQGPQFIFQYYEEEERQRGNFPDRFSGHQFPNYSSELNVNALLLGDSALYLCASSLRGQETQYFGPGTRLLVL.

This rearrangement joins TRBV18 to TRBJ1-2; the D gene is possibly TRBD1 (5 bases). The CDR3 totals 14 residues. V lost 8 bases and J 0 bases, leaving 13 bases between the germline ends. The V gene's germline CDR1 is KGHSH and CDR2 LQKENI. The DNA for the CDR3 is TGTGCCAGCCTAAAGGGGAATTCTAACTATGGCTACACCTTC. It encodes CASLKGNSNYGYTF.

The gene calls are TRBV5-4 and TRBJ2-7, with D unclear. The CDR3 totals 15 residues. Trimming left V 4 bases short and J 3 bases short, with 17 bases between. The germline gives CDR1 SGHNT, CDR2 YYREEE (reference sequence). The CDR3 DNA sequence: TGTGCCAGCAGCCCCCCTCCCCTAGATCTCTACGAGCAGTACTTC. Protein product: CASSPPPLDLYEQYF.

This clone was detected only a few times. The J gene is TRBJ2-7, the V gene TRBV29-1, with D possibly matching TRBD1 (7 bases). This CDR3 has 14 amino acids. Trimming left V 8 bases short and J 6 bases short, with 23 bases between. Germline assignment: CDR1 SQVTM and CDR2 ANQGSEA. CDR3 amino acids: CSSRGVAGGSEQYF. CDR3 DNA sequence: TGCAGCTCCAGGGGGGTGGCAGGGGGGTCCGAGCAGTACTTC.

The V call is TRBV29-1, the J call TRBJ1-3; TRBD1 agrees at 9 bases. CDR1 SQVTM and CDR2 ANQGSEA come from the germline V gene. V gave up 6 bases and J gave up 7 bases; unmatched junction bases: 10. The CDR3 spans 14 residues. The CDR3 DNA reads TGCAGCGTAGATGCGGGACAGGGTCTCAACACCATATATTTT. It encodes CSVDAGQGLNTIYF.

This clone was found a few times. The CDR3 is CASSYDRSQYEQYF. The CDR3 DNA is TGTGCCAGCAGTTACGACAGGTCTCAATACGAGCAGTACTTC. This chain uses TRBV6-5 with TRBJ2-7, with D maybe TRBD1 (6 bases). CDR1 and CDR2 from the germline V gene are MNHEY and SVGAGI. Trimming cost V 2 bases and J 4 bases, with 12 bases left between them. CDR3 length: 14 amino acids.